These 30 T cell receptor beta chains were all obtained from the same sample, sequenced in a study of early T cells in non-severe SARS-CoV-2 infection. TCRdb fed the 5' RACE reads into MiXCR, producing one record per CDR3 protein. The table records around 82,000 distinct CDR3 sequences, approximately 12% of them present only once. Specimen: whole blood. The receptor set was obtained from an adult who was a healthcare worker with PCR-confirmed SARS-CoV-2 infection or an uninfected control (not recorded which).

This clonotype has ten or more counts. The chain recombines TRBV20-1 with TRBJ1-2; TRBD1 matches at 7 bases. The germline V gene has CDR1 DFQATT and CDR2 SNEGSKA (reference sequence). This CDR3 is 14 amino acids long. V shed 1 base, J shed 6 bases, and the junction held 8 bases outside the gene matches. Here the CDR3 DNA reads TGCAGTGCTAGAGCAGACAGGGTGGGGGATGGCTACACCTTC. Encoded protein: CSARADRVGDGYTF.

This clonotype appeared many times. The rearrangement joins TRBV7-9 to TRBJ1-1; D not certain. Germline V gene data show CDR1 as SEHNR and CDR2 as FQNEAQ (reference sequence). The CDR3 is 13 amino acids. Deletions cut 3 bases from V and 1 base from J, with 6 bases between. The CDR3 coding sequence is TGTGCCAGCAGCTTGGCAGAGAACACTGAAGCTTTCTTT. Amino acids: CASSLAENTEAFF. The variable domain in full, completed from reference TRBV7-9 and TRBJ1-1, reads DTGVSQNPRHKITKRGQNVTFRCDPISEHNRLYWYRQTLGQGPEFLTYFQNEAQLEKSRLLSDRFSAERPKGSFSTLEIQRTEQGDSAMYLCASSLAENTEAFFGQGTRLTVV.

This clonotype is termed medium-sized (0.01 to 0.1%). The V call is TRBV2, the J call TRBJ2-1; 10 bases match TRBD2. The germline CDR1 and CDR2 sequences are SNHLY and FYNNEI. The CDR3 totals 13 residues. The V segment lost 8 bases and the J segment 4 bases; nucleotides outside the gene matches: 2. CDR3 sequence: CASGLADYNEQFF. In DNA, the CDR3 is TGTGCCAGCGGACTAGCGGATTACAATGAGCAGTTCTTC. The full variable domain, rest sourced from reference TRBV2 and TRBJ2-1, is EPEVTQTPSHQVTQMGQEVILRCVPISNHLYFYWYRQILGQKVEFLVSFYNNEISEKSEIFDDQFSVERPDGSNFTLKIRSTKLEDSAMYFCASGLADYNEQFFGPGTRLTVL.

The CDR3 DNA reads as TGTGCCAGCAGCTTTCCAGGGACTAGCGGGACCTCTAGCACAGATACGCAGTATTTT. As protein: CASSFPGTSGTSSTDTQYF. The chain couples TRBV7-2 to TRBJ2-3, with TRBD2 matching 13 bases. Germline loops: CDR1 SGHTA, CDR2 FQGNSA. Trimming took 3 bases from V and 0 from J; bases not matched to a gene: 9. CDR3 size: 19 residues.

This clonotype turned up a few times. J is TRBJ2-5 and V is TRBV7-2, with D maybe TRBD2 (6 bases). Germline V CDR1 and CDR2: SGHTA, FQGNSA. CDR3 length: 14 amino acids. Trimming stripped 8 bases from V and 2 bases from J, with 15 bases between. The DNA for the CDR3 is TGTGCCAGCCGCCCTCGACGGGGGCAAGAGACCCAGTACTTC. It is translated as CASRPRRGQETQYF. Full variable domain (outside the CDR3, taken from reference TRBV7-2 and TRBJ2-5): GAGVSQSPSNKVTEKGKDVELRCDPISGHTALYWYRQSLGQGLEFLIYFQGNSAPDKSGLPSDRFSAERTGGSVSTLTIQRTQQEDSAVYLCASRPRRGQETQYFGPGTRLLVL.

The rearrangement uses TRBV7-2 and TRBJ1-1; TRBD1 might be the D (5 bases). The V and J ends lost 4 bases and 1 base respectively, with 13 bases between them. The CDR3 is 15 amino acids. The V gene's germline CDR1 is SGHTA and CDR2 FQGNSA. The CDR3 coding sequence is TGTGCCAGCAGCTCAAGAACGGGGACGAACACTGAAGCTTTCTTT. Protein: CASSSRTGTNTEAFF.

Many counts were recorded for this clonotype. The chain couples TRBV28 to TRBJ2-2; TRBD2 is a possible D gene (6 bases). CDR1 is MDHEN, CDR2 SYDVKM, per germline. V was trimmed by 2 bases and J by 0 bases, leaving 7 bases between them. CDR3 length equals 15 residues. The CDR3 is CASSLPGANTGELFF. The CDR3 DNA reads as TGTGCCAGCAGTTTACCGGGGGCGAACACCGGGGAGCTGTTTTTT.

The V and J genes are TRBV3-1 and TRBJ2-7, with unresolved D. This CDR3 region has 12 residues. CDR1 is LGHDT and CDR2 is YNNKEL in the germline V gene (reference sequence). Trimming shortened V by 1 base and J by 3 bases, and 4 bases separated the two germline ends. The CDR3 nucleotides read TGTGCCAGCAGCCAAGCAAACTACGAGCAGTACTTC. It is translated as CASSQANYEQYF.

The table lists this clonotype with many counts. The chain has TRBV5-5 and TRBJ2-1, with 15 positions matching TRBD2. The V and J ends lost 4 bases and 0 bases, in that order; junction bases with no gene match: 8. CDR1 is SGHKS and CDR2 is YYEKEE in the germline V gene (reference sequence). The CDR3 consists of 19 residues. The CDR3 region has the DNA TGTGCCAGCAGCCTAACTGGACTAGCGGGAGGGCCCTCCTACAATGAGCAGTTCTTC. Amino acid sequence: CASSLTGLAGGPSYNEQFF.

This rearrangement joins TRBV6-2 or TRBV6-3 to TRBJ2-1, with 13 positions matching TRBD2. Trimming removed 6 bases from V and 8 bases from J; junction bases left unmatched: 10. The CDR3 is 16 residues long. Germline assignment: CDR1 MNHEY and CDR2 SVGEGT. The CDR3 bases are TGTGCCAGCAGGGGACTAGCGGGATCGGCTAAAGATGAGCAGTTCTTC. Translating gives CASRGLAGSAKDEQFF.

This clonotype occurred many times. The CDR3 is CASSQEVGGAKNIQYF. The CDR3 coding sequence is TGTGCCAGCAGCCAAGAGGTCGGGGGAGCCAAAAACATTCAGTACTTC. The V call is TRBV14, the J call TRBJ2-4; D is perhaps TRBD2 (6 bases). Germline V CDR1 and CDR2: SGHDN, FVKESK. V gave up 0 bases and J gave up 0 bases, with 9 bases separating them. This CDR3 comprises 16 residues.

The V and J genes are TRBV6-5 and TRBJ2-1; tentative D call: TRBD2 (6 bases). Germline-derived CDR1 and CDR2 are MNHEY and SVGAGI. With 5 bases removed from V and 2 bases from J, the gap between germline ends came to 10 bases. The CDR3 is made up of 14 amino acids. CDR3 sequence reads: CASSTGLPYNEQFF. The CDR3, as DNA: TGTGCCAGCAGTACGGGACTCCCCTACAATGAGCAGTTCTTC.

The gene calls are TRBV18 and TRBJ2-7; no clear D. V dropped 1 base and J dropped 0 bases, with 10 bases sitting between them. This CDR3 is built from 15 residues. The germline V gene encodes CDR1 KGHSH and CDR2 LQKENI. CDR3 sequence: CASSPLAVSSYEQYF. The CDR3 bases are TGTGCCAGCTCACCACTGGCGGTGAGCTCCTACGAGCAGTACTTC.

This rearrangement joins TRBV12-3 or TRBV12-4 to TRBJ1-1, with TRBD1 matching over 9 bases. The ends lost 5 bases at V and 0 bases at J; junction bases unmatched: 7. The length of the CDR3 is 16 residues. CDR3 protein: CASSPGTGTMNTEAFF. The DNA for the CDR3 is TGTGCCAGCAGTCCCGGGACAGGGACGATGAACACTGAAGCTTTCTTT.

The chain has TRBV10-3 and TRBJ2-7; a weak D match, TRBD2 (5 bases). There are 14 residues in the CDR3. V gave up 0 bases and J gave up 2 bases, with 8 bases separating them. Per germline, CDR1 ENHRY and CDR2 SYGVKD. CDR3 protein: CAISESEGTYEQYF. CDR3 DNA sequence: TGTGCCATCAGTGAGTCCGAGGGAACCTACGAGCAGTACTTC.

This chain uses TRBV28 with TRBJ2-7; 10 nucleotides match TRBD1. V dropped 6 bases and J dropped 2; count of bases not matched to a gene: 10. Germline V gives CDR1 MDHEN, CDR2 SYDVKM. The CDR3 is 16 amino acids. CDR3 in amino acids: CASSHPRGQGTYEQYF. The CDR3 DNA is TGTGCCAGCAGCCACCCTCGGGGACAGGGGACCTACGAGCAGTACTTC.

This clonotype was seen only a few times. The V gene is TRBV20-1, the J gene TRBJ2-7; no clear D. CDR3 length equals 13 residues. V was clipped by 6 bases and J by 2 bases, with 14 bases between them. Germline V gene data show CDR1 as DFQATT and CDR2 as SNEGSKA (reference sequence). The CDR3 here is CSALLRTPYEQYF. CDR3 coding DNA: TGCAGTGCCCTGTTGCGCACCCCCTACGAGCAGTACTTC.

The table lists this clonotype with many counts. This CDR3 is missing its conserved last phenylalanine or tryptophan, likely due to a read error. The chain has TRBV28 and TRBJ1-1; D perhaps matches TRBD1 (6 bases). Germline V gene sequence: CDR1 MDHEN, CDR2 SYDVKM. There are 16 residues in the CDR3. V gave up 5 bases and J gave up 1 base, with 17 bases separating them. In DNA form, the CDR3 reads TGTGCCAGCAGTCCTATCCTCTCGGACAGGAACACTGAAGCTTTCCTT. Translating it yields CASSPILSDRNTEAFL.

This chain links TRBV20-1 with TRBJ2-3, with D possibly called TRBD1 or TRBD2 (7 bases each). CDR1 and CDR2 (germline): DFQATT, SNEGSKA (reference sequence). The CDR3 runs to 14 residues. Trimming stripped 6 bases from V and 4 bases from J, with 17 bases between. The CDR3 region has the DNA TGCAGTGCCAGGTCAGGGGGAGGGCCAGATACGCAGTATTTT. It specifies CSARSGGGPDTQYF.

Only a few counts were recorded for this clonotype. This chain connects TRBV28 to TRBJ2-5; 8 positions match TRBD2. There are 17 residues in the CDR3. The germline V gene encodes CDR1 MDHEN and CDR2 SYDVKM. Unmatched junction bases numbered 17, after V lost 7 bases and J lost 4 bases. For the CDR3, the DNA is TGTGCCAGCACCTCTTTTAGCGGGGTAGGGTTCCCAGAGACCCAGTACTTC. This sequence encodes CASTSFSGVGFPETQYF.

The rearrangement uses TRBV3-1 and TRBJ2-5; 7 bases fit TRBD1. CDR3 length equals 17 residues. Germline V gives CDR1 LGHDT, CDR2 YNNKEL (reference sequence). V dropped 1 base and J dropped 5; count of bases not matched to a gene: 13. The CDR3 sequence: CASSQVGTGEPSETQYF. CDR3 nucleotides: TGTGCCAGCAGCCAAGTGGGAACAGGGGAACCTTCGGAGACCCAGTACTTC.

Only a few counts were recorded for this clonotype. The V call is TRBV20-1, the J call TRBJ2-7; 7 bases match TRBD2. Germline V gives CDR1 DFQATT, CDR2 SNEGSKA (reference sequence). Germline trimming cut 5 bases from V and 2 bases from J; bases unmatched to any gene: 12. This CDR3 comprises 15 residues. This chain's CDR3 is CSALVVAGQTYEQYF. For the CDR3, the DNA is TGCAGTGCTTTGGTAGTAGCGGGTCAGACCTACGAGCAGTACTTC.

This clonotype was recorded many times. The chain is built from TRBV18 and TRBJ2-7, with D possibly matching TRBD2 (5 bases). Per the germline V gene, CDR1 is KGHSH and CDR2 is LQKENI. The V end lost 5 bases, the J end lost 3 bases, and 11 bases lay between the germline ends. The CDR3 runs 13 residues. CDR3 protein: CASSAGANYEQYF. Written as DNA, the CDR3 is TGTGCCAGCTCAGCGGGTGCCAACTACGAGCAGTACTTC.

The chain carries TRBV12-3 or TRBV12-4 and TRBJ1-6; perhaps TRBD1 as D (5 bases). Trimming took 4 bases from V and 12 from J, leaving 13 bases between them. This CDR3 comprises 13 residues. In DNA form, the CDR3 reads TGTGCCAGCAGTTCTTCTCAGGGTTTACCCCTCCACTTT. This sequence encodes CASSSSQGLPLHF.

This clonotype showed up many times. The chain couples TRBV7-2 to TRBJ2-1; either TRBD1 or TRBD2 may supply D (6 bases each). The V end lost 5 bases, the J end lost 9 bases, and 11 bases lay between the germline ends. The CDR3 has 12 amino acids. Looked up from germline, CDR1 is SGHTA and CDR2 is FQGNSA. CDR3 coding DNA: TGTGCCAGCAGCCGAGGGGGGACTGAGCAGTTCTTC. This encodes CASSRGGTEQFF.

This clonotype was seen repeatedly, ten times or more. CDR3 amino acids: CASSLRSGGETQYF. In nucleotides, the CDR3 is TGTGCCAGCAGTTTAAGGTCAGGGGGGGAGACCCAGTACTTC. The rearrangement joins TRBV12-3 or TRBV12-4 to TRBJ2-5; possibly TRBD1 for D (7 bases). This CDR3 has 14 amino acids. Between the trimmed V and J ends, which lost 2 bases and 5 bases, there was a span of 12 bases.

This clonotype was observed at least ten times. The gene calls are TRBV28 and TRBJ2-3; D is possibly TRBD2 (5 bases). This CDR3 region has 17 residues. Trimming removed 3 bases at V and 1 base at J, with 17 bases between. Germline V CDR1 and CDR2: MDHEN, SYDVKM. This CDR3 is CASSFSYGLGGTDTQYF. The CDR3 nucleotides are TGTGCCAGCAGTTTCAGTTATGGACTTGGGGGCACAGATACGCAGTATTTT.

This clonotype has more than one count but fewer than ten. V is TRBV5-1 and J is TRBJ2-1; D is unresolved. Trimming took off 1 base at V and 2 bases at J, with 7 bases between the two ends. Looked up from germline, CDR1 is SGHRS and CDR2 is YFSETQ. The CDR3 totals 14 residues. The CDR3 protein is CASSLLGAYNEQFF. CDR3 bases: TGCGCCAGCAGCTTGTTAGGTGCCTACAATGAGCAGTTCTTC.

This clonotype was observed a few times. The chain links TRBV15 to TRBJ2-7; a weak D match, TRBD2 (6 bases). V lost 3 bases and J lost 5, with 17 bases in between. The germline CDR1 and CDR2 sequences are LNHNV and YYDKDF (reference sequence). The CDR3 length is 15 residues. CDR3 in amino acids: CATSSRGDQKDEQYF. For the CDR3, the DNA is TGTGCCACCAGCAGTCGCGGGGACCAGAAGGACGAGCAGTACTTC. The full variable domain, with the rest looked up from reference TRBV15 and TRBJ2-7, is DAMVIQNPRYQVTQFGKPVTLSCSQTLNHNVMYWYQQKSSQAPKLLFHYYDKDFNNEADTPDNFQSRRPNTSFCFLDIRSPGLGDTAMYLCATSSRGDQKDEQYFGPGTRLTVT.

The chain is built from TRBV9 and TRBJ2-5, with D perhaps TRBD1 (5 bases). Looked up from germline, CDR1 is SGDLS and CDR2 is YYNGEE. Trimming took 0 bases from V and 5 from J, leaving 17 bases between them. The CDR3 consists of 16 residues. The DNA for the CDR3 is TGTGCCAGCAGCGTAGGTTTAGGGGCTTCCCAGGAGACCCAGTACTTC. It specifies CASSVGLGASQETQYF.